The sequence of this TCR beta chain was determined in a study of PD-1 blockade in classical Hodgkin lymphoma. The method was immunoSEQ multiplex PCR; TCRdb's version includes in-frame clones alone and lacks a portion of them. The sample has fewer than 45,000 clones, around 87% seen once; the top ten hold 5.5%. Each and every patient relapsed after autologous stem cell transplantation, and patients got differing brentuximab vedotin exposure. Germline-derived CDR1 and CDR2 are SGHVS and FQNEAQ. With V trimmed by 2 bases and J by 6 bases, 10 bases remained unmatched. The CDR3 has 15 amino acids. The rearrangement links TRBV7-8 to TRBJ2-7; 7 bases map to TRBD1. The sample was peripheral blood mononuclear cells (PBMCs), taken before the second cycle of nivolumab. The receptor was derived from a human donor with classical Hodgkin lymphoma. In DNA, the CDR3 is TGTGCCAGCAGCTTACGGACAGGCAAGGGGTCCGAGCAGTACTTC. Amino acid sequence: CASSLRTGKGSEQYF.